The next 2 T cell receptor beta chains were all read from a single sample in a study of kidney transplant recipient with SARS-CoV-2 infection. TCRdb re-called the reads with MiXCR, one entry per CDR3 protein. Here the sample spans approximately 240,000 distinct CDR3 sequences, 29% being singletons. The sample here was a blood sample, taken at baseline and between days 110 and 120 from a kidney transplant recipient. All receptors derive from a young adult male patient who had COVID-19 and was a kidney transplant recipient. The graft donor may be the source of some T cells.

Many counts were recorded for this clonotype. This chain connects TRBV5-1 to TRBJ1-6, with D possibly matching TRBD1 (5 bases). CDR3 length: 14 amino acids. Per germline, CDR1 SGHRS and CDR2 YFSETQ. V lost 4 bases and J 9 bases, leaving 14 bases between the germline ends. The CDR3 nucleotides read TGCGCCAGCAGCGCCGACAGTAACGGTTCACCCCTCCACTTT. Translated, it gives CASSADSNGSPLHF.

A note on this clonotype: It may be a read error: a sequence one base away is much more abundant. The chain joins TRBV11-2 to TRBJ1-2; D call uncertain. CDR1 is SGHAT and CDR2 is FQNNGV in the germline V gene. V dropped 5 bases and J dropped 4 bases, with 23 bases sitting between them. The CDR3 contains 17 residues. The CDR3 loop reads CASSSFVTNRKTYGYTF. CDR3 coding DNA: TGTGCCAGCAGCAGTTTTGTAACAAACAGAAAGACCTATGGCTACACCTTC.